This T cell receptor (beta chain) appears in the sequencing data of a study of T-cell reconstitution after alpha-beta-depleted transplantation in children. Study-level results: TCRbeta diversity was high at day 60 in some patients (a result of surviving recipient T cells and thymic progenitors). Reported findings indicate that, about two months after transplant, alpha-beta T cells came from several hundred expanded clones, which were derived from non-depleted graft cells. T-cell numbers and diversity one year post-transplant derived largely from freshly generated T cells.

A library of TCRbeta sequences, prepared with unique molecular identifiers, was generated. TCRdb reprocessed the PCR reads with MiXCR, giving one entry per CDR3 protein. The sample carries 800,000 to 1,000,000 distinct CDR3 sequences, roughly 29% recorded once. This CDR3 has 15 residues. J lost 6 bases, V lost 3 bases, and 7 bases had no gene match. Germline CDR1 reads SGHNT; CDR2 reads YENEEA. Concerning this clonotype: Its antigen is unidentified.

The V and J genes are TRBV11-3 and TRBJ2-1, with 8 bases that match TRBD2. The clonotype was recovered from a boy less than two years old who had a stem cell transplant for SCID, so the T cells may come from the graft donor. The material was PBMCs, mostly from graft donor cells, obtained 360 days after TCRalphabeta/CD19-depleted stem cell transplant. Here the CDR3 DNA reads TGTGCCAGCAGCTTTCGGCGGGGGGATTTCAATGAGCAGTTCTTC. Its translation: CASSFRRGDFNEQFF.